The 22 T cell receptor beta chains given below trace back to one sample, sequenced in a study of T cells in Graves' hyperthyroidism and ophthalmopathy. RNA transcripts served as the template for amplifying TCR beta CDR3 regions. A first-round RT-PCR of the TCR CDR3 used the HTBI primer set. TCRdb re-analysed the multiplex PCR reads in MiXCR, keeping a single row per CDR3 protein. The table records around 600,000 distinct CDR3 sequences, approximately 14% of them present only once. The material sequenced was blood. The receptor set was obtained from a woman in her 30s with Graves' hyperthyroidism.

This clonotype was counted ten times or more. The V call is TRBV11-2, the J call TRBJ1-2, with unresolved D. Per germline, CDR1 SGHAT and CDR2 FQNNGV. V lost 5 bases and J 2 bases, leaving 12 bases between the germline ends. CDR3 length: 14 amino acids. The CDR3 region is CASSPASTNYGYTF. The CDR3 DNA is TGTGCCAGCAGCCCTGCTTCAACCAACTATGGCTACACCTTC.

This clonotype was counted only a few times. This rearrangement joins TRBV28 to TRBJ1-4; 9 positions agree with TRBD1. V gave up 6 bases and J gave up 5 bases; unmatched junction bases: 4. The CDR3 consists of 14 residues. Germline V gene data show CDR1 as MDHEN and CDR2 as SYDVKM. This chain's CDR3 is CASRITGGNEKLFF. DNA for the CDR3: TGTGCCAGCAGGATCACAGGGGGCAATGAAAAACTGTTTTTT.

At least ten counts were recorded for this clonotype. Here the CDR3 DNA reads TGTGCCAGCAGCCTTAACCGGGACAATGAGCAGTTCTTC. Translating it yields CASSLNRDNEQFF. This chain connects TRBV3-1 to TRBJ2-1, with D uncertain. V dropped 4 bases and J dropped 5 bases, with 9 bases sitting between them. Germline V gives CDR1 LGHDT, CDR2 YNNKEL (reference sequence). The CDR3 runs to 13 residues.

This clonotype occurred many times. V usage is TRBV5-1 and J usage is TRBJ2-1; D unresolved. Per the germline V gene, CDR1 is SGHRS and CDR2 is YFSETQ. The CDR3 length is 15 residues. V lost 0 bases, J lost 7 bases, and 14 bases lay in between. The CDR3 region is CASSLAPSGLNEQFF. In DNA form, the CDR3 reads TGCGCCAGCAGCTTGGCCCCTTCTGGGTTGAATGAGCAGTTCTTC.

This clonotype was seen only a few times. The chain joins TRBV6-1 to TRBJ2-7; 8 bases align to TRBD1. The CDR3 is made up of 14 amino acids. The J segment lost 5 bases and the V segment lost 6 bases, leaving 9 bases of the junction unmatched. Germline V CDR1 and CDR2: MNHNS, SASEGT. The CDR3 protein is CASSAGQGWDEQYF. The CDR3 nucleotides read TGTGCCAGCAGCGCAGGACAGGGTTGGGACGAGCAGTACTTC.

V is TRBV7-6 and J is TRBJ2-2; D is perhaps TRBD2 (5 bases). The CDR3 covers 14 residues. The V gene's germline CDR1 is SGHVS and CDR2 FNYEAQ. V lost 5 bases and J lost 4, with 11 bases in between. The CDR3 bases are TGTGCCAGCAGCAGGGTGGGAGCCACCGGGGAGCTGTTTTTT. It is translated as CASSRVGATGELFF.

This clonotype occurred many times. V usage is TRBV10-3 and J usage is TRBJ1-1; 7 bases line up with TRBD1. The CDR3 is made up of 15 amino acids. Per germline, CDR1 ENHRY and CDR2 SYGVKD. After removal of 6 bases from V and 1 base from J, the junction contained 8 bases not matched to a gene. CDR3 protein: CAIRPQGTQNTEAFF. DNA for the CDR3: TGTGCCATCAGGCCACAGGGGACCCAGAACACTGAAGCTTTCTTT.

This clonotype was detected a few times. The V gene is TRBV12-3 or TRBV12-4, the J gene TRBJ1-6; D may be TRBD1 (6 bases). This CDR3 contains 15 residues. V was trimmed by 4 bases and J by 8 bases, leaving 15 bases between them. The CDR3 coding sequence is TGTGCCAGCAGTTCACGGGCGGACAGCGATTCACCCCTCCACTTT. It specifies CASSSRADSDSPLHF.

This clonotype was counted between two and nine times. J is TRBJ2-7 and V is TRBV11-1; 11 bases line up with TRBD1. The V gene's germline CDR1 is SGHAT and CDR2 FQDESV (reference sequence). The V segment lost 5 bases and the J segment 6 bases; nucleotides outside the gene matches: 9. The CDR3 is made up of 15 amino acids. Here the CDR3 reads CASSHDGTGGAEQYF. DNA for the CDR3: TGTGCCAGCAGCCACGATGGGACAGGGGGTGCCGAGCAGTACTTC. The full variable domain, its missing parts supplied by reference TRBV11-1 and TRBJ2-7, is EAEVAQSPRYKITEKSQAVAFWCDPISGHATLYWYRQILGQGPELLVQFQDESVVDDSQLPKDRFSAERLKGVDSTLKIQPAELGDSAMYLCASSHDGTGGAEQYFGPGTRLTVT.

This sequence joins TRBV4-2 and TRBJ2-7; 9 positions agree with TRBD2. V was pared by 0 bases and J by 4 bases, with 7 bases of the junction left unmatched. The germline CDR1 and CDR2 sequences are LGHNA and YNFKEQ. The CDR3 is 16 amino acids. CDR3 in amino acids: CASSQDLSGRFYEQYF. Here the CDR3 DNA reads TGTGCCAGCAGCCAAGATTTAAGCGGGAGGTTTTACGAGCAGTACTTC.

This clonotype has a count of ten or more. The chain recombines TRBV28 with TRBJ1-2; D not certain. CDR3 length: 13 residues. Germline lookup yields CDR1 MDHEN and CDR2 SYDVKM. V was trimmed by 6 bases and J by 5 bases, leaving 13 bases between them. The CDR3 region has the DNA TGTGCCAGCAGCATCCCCCCACTTTATGGCTACACCTTC. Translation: CASSIPPLYGYTF.

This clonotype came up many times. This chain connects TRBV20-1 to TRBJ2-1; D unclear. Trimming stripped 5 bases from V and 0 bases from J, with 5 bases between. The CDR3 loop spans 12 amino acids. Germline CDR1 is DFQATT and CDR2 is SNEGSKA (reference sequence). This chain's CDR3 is CSASSSYNEQFF. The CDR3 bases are TGCAGTGCTTCTAGCTCCTACAATGAGCAGTTCTTC.

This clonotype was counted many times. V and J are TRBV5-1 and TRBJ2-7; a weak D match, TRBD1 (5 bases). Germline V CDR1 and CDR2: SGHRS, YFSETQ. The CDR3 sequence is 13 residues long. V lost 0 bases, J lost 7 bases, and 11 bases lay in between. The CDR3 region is CASSLDQGTEQYF. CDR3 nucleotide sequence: TGCGCCAGCAGCTTGGACCAGGGAACTGAGCAGTACTTC.

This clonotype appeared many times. The CDR3 region has the DNA TGTGCCAGCAGCTTAGAGTGGGGAGCGGAGACCCAGTACTTC. It translates to CASSLEWGAETQYF. The genes are TRBV11-2 and TRBJ2-5; D may be TRBD2 (5 bases). This CDR3 region has 14 residues. Trimming took 0 bases from V and 5 from J, leaving 10 bases between them. Germline V gene lookup returns CDR1 SGHAT and CDR2 FQNNGV.

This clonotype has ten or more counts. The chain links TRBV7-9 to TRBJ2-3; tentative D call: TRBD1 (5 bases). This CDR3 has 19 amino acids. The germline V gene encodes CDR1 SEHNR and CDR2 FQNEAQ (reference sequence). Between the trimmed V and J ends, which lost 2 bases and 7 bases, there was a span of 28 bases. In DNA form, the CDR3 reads TGTGCCAGCAGCTTAATCCCTCTTGGCCTCACAGGCTCACAGAATACGCAGTATTTT. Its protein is CASSLIPLGLTGSQNTQYF.

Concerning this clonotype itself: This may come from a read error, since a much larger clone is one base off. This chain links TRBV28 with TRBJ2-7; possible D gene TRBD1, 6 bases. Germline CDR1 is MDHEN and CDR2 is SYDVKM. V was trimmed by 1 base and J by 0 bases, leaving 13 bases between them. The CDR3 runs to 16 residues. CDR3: CASSLLGAASSYEQYF. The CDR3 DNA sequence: TGTGCCAGCAGTTTATTGGGGGCGGCCAGCTCCTACGAGCAGTACTTC.

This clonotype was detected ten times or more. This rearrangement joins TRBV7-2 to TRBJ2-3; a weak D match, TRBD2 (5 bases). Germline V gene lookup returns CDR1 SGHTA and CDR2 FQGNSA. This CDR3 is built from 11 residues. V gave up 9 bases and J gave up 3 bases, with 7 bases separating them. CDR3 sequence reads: CASLATDTQYF. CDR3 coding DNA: TGTGCCAGTTTAGCGACAGATACGCAGTATTTT.

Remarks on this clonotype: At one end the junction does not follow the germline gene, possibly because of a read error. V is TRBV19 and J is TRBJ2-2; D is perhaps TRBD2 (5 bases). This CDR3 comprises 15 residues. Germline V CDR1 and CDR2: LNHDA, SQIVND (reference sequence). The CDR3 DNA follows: TGTGCCAGTAGTATCCCGCGGGTCCACACCGGGGAGCTGTCTTTT. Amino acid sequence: CASSIPRVHTGELSF.

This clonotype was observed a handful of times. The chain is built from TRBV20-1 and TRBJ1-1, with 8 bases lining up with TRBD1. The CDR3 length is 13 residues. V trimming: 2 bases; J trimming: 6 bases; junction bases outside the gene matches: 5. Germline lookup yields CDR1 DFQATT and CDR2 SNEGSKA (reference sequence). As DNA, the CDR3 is TGCAGTGCTAGATCGGCAGGGGGCCCTGAAGCTTTCTTT. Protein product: CSARSAGGPEAFF.

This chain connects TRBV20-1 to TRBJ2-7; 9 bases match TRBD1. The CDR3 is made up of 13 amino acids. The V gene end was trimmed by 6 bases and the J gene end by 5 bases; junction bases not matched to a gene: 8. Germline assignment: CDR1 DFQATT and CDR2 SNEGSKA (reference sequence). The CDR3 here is CSARGQGDHEQYF. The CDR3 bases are TGCAGTGCAAGGGGACAGGGTGACCACGAGCAGTACTTC.

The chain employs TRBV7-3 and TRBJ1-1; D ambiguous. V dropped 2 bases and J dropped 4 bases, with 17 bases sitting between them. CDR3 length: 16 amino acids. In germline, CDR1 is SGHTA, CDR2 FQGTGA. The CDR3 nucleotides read TGTGCCAGCAGCTTAGTTTGGGGTTCGGATTTCACTGAAGCTTTCTTT. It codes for CASSLVWGSDFTEAFF.

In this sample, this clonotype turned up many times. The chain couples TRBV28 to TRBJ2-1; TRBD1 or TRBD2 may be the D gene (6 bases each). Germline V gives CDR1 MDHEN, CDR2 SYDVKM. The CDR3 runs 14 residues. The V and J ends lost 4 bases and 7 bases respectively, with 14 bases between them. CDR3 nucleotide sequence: TGTGCCAGCAGTTCCCTTCGGAGGGGGAATGAGCAGTTCTTC. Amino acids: CASSSLRRGNEQFF.